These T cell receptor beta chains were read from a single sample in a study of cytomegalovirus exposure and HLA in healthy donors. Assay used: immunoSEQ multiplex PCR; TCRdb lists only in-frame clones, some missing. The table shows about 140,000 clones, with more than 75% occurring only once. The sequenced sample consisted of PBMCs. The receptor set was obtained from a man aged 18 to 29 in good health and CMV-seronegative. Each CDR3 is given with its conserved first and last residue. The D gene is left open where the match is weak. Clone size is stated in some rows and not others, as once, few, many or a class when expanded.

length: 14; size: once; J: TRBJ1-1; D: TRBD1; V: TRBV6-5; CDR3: CASSSRQGVTEAFF; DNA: TGTGCCAGCAGTTCACGACAGGGGGTGACTGAAGCTTTCTTT
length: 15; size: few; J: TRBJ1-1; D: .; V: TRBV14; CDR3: CASSQDMSPNTEAFF; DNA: TGTGCCAGCAGCCAAGATATGAGCCCGAACACTGAAGCTTTCTTT
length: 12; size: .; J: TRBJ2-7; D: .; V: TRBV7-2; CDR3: CASSFTRNEQYF; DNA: TGTGCCAGCAGCTTTACTAGGAACGAGCAGTACTTC
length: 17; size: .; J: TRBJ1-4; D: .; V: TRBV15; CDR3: CATSRDWPLPPNEKLFF; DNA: TGTGCCACCAGCAGAGATTGGCCCTTACCACCTAATGAAAAACTGTTTTTT
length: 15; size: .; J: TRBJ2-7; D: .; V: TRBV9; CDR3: CASSGRLDRPYEQYF; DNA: TGTGCCAGCAGCGGGCGCCTGGACAGACCCTACGAGCAGTACTTC
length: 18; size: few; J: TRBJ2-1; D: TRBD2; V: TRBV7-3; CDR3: CASSLTHLLAGGPGEQFF; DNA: TGTGCCAGCAGCTTAACACACCTACTAGCGGGAGGGCCCGGTGAGCAGTTCTTC
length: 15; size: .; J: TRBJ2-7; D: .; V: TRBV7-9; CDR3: CASSLVQGGIYEQYF; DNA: TGTGCCAGCAGCTTAGTACAGGGTGGTATCTACGAGCAGTACTTC
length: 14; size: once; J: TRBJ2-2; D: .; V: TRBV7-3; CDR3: CASSLIKNTGELFF; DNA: TGTGCCAGCAGCTTAATAAAGAACACCGGGGAGCTGTTTTTT
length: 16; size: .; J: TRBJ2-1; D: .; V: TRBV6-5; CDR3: CASSFLAEGVSNEQFF; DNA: TGTGCCAGCAGTTTCTTAGCGGAAGGGGTCAGTAATGAGCAGTTCTTC
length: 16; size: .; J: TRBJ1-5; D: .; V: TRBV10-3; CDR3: CAIIPSDSYSNQPQHF; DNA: TGTGCCATCATACCCTCCGACAGTTATAGCAATCAGCCCCAGCATTTT
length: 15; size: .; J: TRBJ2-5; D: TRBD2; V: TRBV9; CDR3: CASSLRGEDSETQYF; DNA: TGTGCCAGCAGCCTACGGGGGGAGGACTCGGAGACCCAGTACTTC
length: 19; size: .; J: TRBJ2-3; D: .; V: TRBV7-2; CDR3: CASSLALGLARGSTDTQYF; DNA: TGTGCCAGCAGCTTAGCGCTAGGGCTAGCTCGGGGTAGCACAGATACGCAGTATTTT
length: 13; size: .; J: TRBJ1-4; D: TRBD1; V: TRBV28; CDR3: CATRQGSNEKLFF; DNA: TGTGCCACCCGACAGGGGTCTAATGAAAAACTGTTTTTT
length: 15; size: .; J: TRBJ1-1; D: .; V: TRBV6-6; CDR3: CASSYQETRGSEAFF; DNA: TGTGCCAGCAGTTACCAAGAGACTCGGGGGTCGGAAGCTTTCTTT
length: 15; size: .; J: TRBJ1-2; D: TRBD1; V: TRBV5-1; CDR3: CASSRETGANYGYTF; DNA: TGCGCCAGCAGCCGAGAGACAGGGGCGAACTATGGCTACACCTTC
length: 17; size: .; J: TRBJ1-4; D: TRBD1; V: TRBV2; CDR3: CASSLQPPGQGNEKLFF; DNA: TGTGCCAGCAGTTTGCAGCCCCCGGGACAGGGGAATGAAAAACTGTTTTTT
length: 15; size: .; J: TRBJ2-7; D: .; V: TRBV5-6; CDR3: CASSPFRGPSYEQYF; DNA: TGTGCCAGCAGCCCGTTTCGGGGTCCCTCCTACGAGCAGTACTTC
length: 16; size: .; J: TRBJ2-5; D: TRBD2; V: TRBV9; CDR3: CASSEGGGGVQETQYF; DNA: TGTGCCAGCAGCGAGGGGGGCGGGGGGGTCCAAGAGACCCAGTACTTC
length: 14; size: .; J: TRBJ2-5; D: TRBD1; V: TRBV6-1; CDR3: CASSVDRGLETQYF; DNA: TGTGCCAGCAGTGTGGACAGGGGGCTGGAGACCCAGTACTTC
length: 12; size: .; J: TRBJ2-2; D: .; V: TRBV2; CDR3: CASRGVTGELFF; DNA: TGTGCCAGCAGAGGGGTCACCGGGGAGCTGTTTTTT
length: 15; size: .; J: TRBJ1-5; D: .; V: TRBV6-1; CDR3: CATQVLQHSNQPQHF; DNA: TGTGCCACACAGGTTTTACAGCATAGCAATCAGCCCCAGCATTTT
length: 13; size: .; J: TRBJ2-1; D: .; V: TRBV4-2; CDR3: CASSQERLHEQFF; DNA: TGTGCCAGCAGCCAAGAGAGGTTGCATGAGCAGTTCTTC
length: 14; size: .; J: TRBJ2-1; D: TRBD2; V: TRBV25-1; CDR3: CASSASGKANEQFF; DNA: TGTGCCAGCAGTGCTAGCGGGAAGGCAAATGAGCAGTTCTTC
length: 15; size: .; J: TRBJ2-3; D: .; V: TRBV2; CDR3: CASKRLVRTTDTQYF; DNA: TGTGCCAGCAAACGACTAGTCCGGACCACAGATACGCAGTATTTT
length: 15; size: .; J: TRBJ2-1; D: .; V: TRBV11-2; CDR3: CASSIGPSLYNEQFF; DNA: TGTGCCAGCAGTATTGGGCCCTCCCTATACAATGAGCAGTTCTTC
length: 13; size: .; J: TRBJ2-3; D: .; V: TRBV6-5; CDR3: CASRDSSTDTQYF; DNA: TGTGCCAGCAGGGACAGTAGCACAGATACGCAGTATTTT
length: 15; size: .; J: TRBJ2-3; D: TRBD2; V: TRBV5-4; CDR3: CASSTREGYTDTQYF; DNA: TGTGCCAGCAGTACCCGGGAGGGGTACACAGATACGCAGTATTTT
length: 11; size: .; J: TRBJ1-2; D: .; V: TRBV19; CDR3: CASQEALGYTF; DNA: TGTGCCAGCCAGGAGGCCCTTGGCTACACCTTC
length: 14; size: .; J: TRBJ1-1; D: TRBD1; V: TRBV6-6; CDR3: CASSRQGPNTEAFF; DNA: TGTGCCAGCAGTCGACAGGGGCCGAACACTGAAGCTTTCTTT
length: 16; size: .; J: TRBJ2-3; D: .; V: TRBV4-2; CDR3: CASSPSRSSVGDTQYF; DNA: TGTGCCAGCAGCCCCTCTCGAAGTAGCGTGGGAGATACGCAGTATTTT
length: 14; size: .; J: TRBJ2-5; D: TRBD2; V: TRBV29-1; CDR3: CSVEVSGGRETQYF; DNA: TGCAGCGTTGAAGTGTCCGGGGGGAGGGAGACCCAGTACTTC
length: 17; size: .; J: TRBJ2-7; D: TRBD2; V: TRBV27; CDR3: CASSVLGTSGIVDEQYF; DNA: TGTGCCAGCAGTGTATTGGGGACTAGCGGGATAGTCGACGAGCAGTACTTC
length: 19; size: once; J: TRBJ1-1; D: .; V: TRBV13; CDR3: CASRATGPSSSEGRTEAFF; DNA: TGTGCCAGCAGGGCGACAGGCCCGAGCTCGAGCGAAGGGCGGACTGAAGCTTTCTTT
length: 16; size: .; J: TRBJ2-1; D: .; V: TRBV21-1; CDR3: CASSPRRTGHSNEQFF; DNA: TGTGCCAGCAGCCCCCGGCGGACGGGACACAGCAATGAGCAGTTCTTC
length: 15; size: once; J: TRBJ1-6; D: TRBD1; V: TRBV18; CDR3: CASSLPGQGDSPLHF; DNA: TGTGCCAGCTCACTCCCGGGACAGGGGGATTCCCCCCTCCACTTT
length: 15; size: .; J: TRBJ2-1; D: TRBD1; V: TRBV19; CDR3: CASSIGDRGYNEQFF; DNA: TGTGCCAGTAGTATAGGGGACAGGGGCTACAATGAGCAGTTCTTC
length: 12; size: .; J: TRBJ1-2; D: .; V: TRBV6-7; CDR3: CATRGDRSGYTF; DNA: TGTGCCACCCGGGGAGACAGGAGTGGCTACACCTTC
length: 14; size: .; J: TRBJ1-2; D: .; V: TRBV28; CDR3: CASSTRGGEYGYTF; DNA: TGTGCCAGCAGTACGAGGGGGGGGGAATATGGCTACACCTTC
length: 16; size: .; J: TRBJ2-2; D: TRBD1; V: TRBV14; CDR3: CASSPPGQEVTGELFF; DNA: TGTGCCAGCAGCCCCCCGGGACAGGAGGTTACCGGGGAGCTGTTTTTT
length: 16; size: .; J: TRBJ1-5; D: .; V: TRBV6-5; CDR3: CASSYFSSGSNQPQHF; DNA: TGTGCCAGCAGTTACTTCTCCTCGGGTAGCAATCAGCCCCAGCATTTT
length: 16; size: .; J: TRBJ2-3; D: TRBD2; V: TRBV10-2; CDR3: CASRLAGGLSTDTQYF; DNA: TGCGCCAGCCGACTAGCGGGCGGGCTTAGCACAGATACGCAGTATTTT
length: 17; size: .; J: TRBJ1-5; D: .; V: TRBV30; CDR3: CAWSVPGHRVGNQPQHF; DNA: TGTGCCTGGAGTGTTCCCGGACACAGGGTAGGGAATCAGCCCCAGCATTTT
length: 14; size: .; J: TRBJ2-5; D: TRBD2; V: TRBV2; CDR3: CASGGRGNQETQYF; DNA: TGTGCCAGCGGAGGGCGGGGGAACCAAGAGACCCAGTACTTC
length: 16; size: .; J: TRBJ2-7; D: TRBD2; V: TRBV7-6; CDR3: CASSLDQREVSYEQYF; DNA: TGTGCCAGCAGCTTAGATCAGCGGGAGGTCTCCTACGAGCAGTACTTC
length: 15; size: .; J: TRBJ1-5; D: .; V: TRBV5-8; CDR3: CASNYETGINQPQHF; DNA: TGTGCCAGCAACTACGAGACAGGCATTAATCAGCCCCAGCATTTT
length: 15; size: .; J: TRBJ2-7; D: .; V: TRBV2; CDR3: CASSELGASSYEQYF; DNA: TGTGCCAGCAGTGAACTGGGGGCGAGCTCCTACGAGCAGTACTTC
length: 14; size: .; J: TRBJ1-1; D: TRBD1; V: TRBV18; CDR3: CASSQVAGGTEAFF; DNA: TGTGCCAGCTCCCAGGTCGCAGGGGGCACTGAAGCTTTCTTT
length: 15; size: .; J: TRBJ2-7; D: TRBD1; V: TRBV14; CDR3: CASSPSHPGGHEQYF; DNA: TGTGCCAGCAGCCCCAGCCACCCAGGGGGCCACGAGCAGTACTTC
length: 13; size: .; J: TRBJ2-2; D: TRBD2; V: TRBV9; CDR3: CASSLTSAGELFF; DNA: TGTGCCAGCAGCTTGACTAGCGCCGGGGAGCTGTTTTTT
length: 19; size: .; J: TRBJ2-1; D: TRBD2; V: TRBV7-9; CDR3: CASSLAVLGGGSSYNEQFF; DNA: TGTGCCAGCAGCTTAGCGGTCCTTGGGGGGGGGAGCTCCTACAATGAGCAGTTCTTC
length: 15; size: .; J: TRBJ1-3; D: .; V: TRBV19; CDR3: CASSILGQSGNTIYF; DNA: TGTGCCAGTAGTATCCTGGGGCAGTCTGGAAACACCATATATTTT
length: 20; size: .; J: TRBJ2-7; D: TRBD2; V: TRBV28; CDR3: CASSFPGTSGRKEIRREQYF; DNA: TGTGCCAGCAGTTTTCCGGGGACTAGCGGGAGAAAGGAAATACGAAGGGAGCAGTACTTC
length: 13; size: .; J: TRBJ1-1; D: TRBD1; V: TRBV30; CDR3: CAWKGQMNTEAFF; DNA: TGTGCCTGGAAGGGACAGATGAACACTGAAGCTTTCTTT
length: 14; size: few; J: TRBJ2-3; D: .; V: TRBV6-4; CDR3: CASASQGSTDTQYF; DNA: TGTGCCAGCGCTTCCCAGGGTAGCACAGATACGCAGTATTTT
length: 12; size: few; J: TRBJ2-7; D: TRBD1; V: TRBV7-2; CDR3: CASSRGLNEQYF; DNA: TGTGCCAGCAGCAGGGGGCTCAACGAGCAGTACTTC
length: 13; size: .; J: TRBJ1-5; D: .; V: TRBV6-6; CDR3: CASSYSENQPQHF; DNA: TGTGCCAGCAGTTACTCGGAGAATCAGCCCCAGCATTTT
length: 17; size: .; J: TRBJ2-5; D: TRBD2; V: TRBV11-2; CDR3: CASRLWLAGGPRETQYF; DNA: TGTGCCAGCCGCCTATGGCTAGCGGGAGGGCCGAGAGAGACCCAGTACTTC
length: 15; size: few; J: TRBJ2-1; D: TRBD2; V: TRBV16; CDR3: CASSQGLAGGDEQFF; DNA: TGTGCCAGCAGCCAAGGGCTAGCGGGAGGGGATGAGCAGTTCTTC